This T cell receptor beta chain was observed in a study of blood T cells in healthy people across ages. Study findings and constraints: Across the age range, TCR beta diversity per million T cells fell in a roughly linear way.

On this clonotype: What it binds is unknown.

V shed 5 bases and J 6 bases; nucleotides not matched to a gene: 11. Per the germline V gene, CDR1 is MGHRA and CDR2 is YSYEKL. The CDR3 covers 15 residues. A second PCR of 7 to 11 cycles used a sample-barcoded 5' primer and a J-beta primer mix. TCRdb independently ran MiXCR on the 5' RACE reads; one entry per CDR3 protein. The sample lists about a million distinct CDR3 sequences; about 48% were seen once. Source material: blood. The chain joins TRBV4-1 to TRBJ2-7; 9 bases match TRBD2. This clonotype was sampled from a man between 25 and 39 years old in good health. In nucleotides, the CDR3 is TGCGCCAGCAGCTCCCAGGCGGGGGGGTTCGGCGAGCAGTACTTC. It translates to CASSSQAGGFGEQYF.